This T cell receptor (beta chain) was observed in a study of post-analysis software for immune sequencing data. Notes on the study in general: Roughly five TRBV segments were more frequent in patients than controls; TRBV5-6, TRBV5-1 and TRBV20-1 belonged to this group. The F measure placed samples prepared in the same batch into strongly shared clusters.

Carried by the TCR beta cDNA libraries were unique molecular identifiers. Input amounts of about 0.85 to 11 million T cells were used. These gave roughly 0.5 million cDNA molecules, so each molecule approximated one T cell. TCRdb redid the calling of the PCR reads with MiXCR, one entry per CDR3 protein. The sample lists under 900,000 distinct CDR3 sequences, 53% occurring once. CDR1 and CDR2 from the germline V gene are SGHRS and YFSETQ. The CDR3 is 14 amino acids. This clonotype has a single count. The antigen is unknown. The germline gene is not matched at one end of the junction; a read error may be the cause.

Sequenced material: blood. This receptor was identified in a girl under 18 with multiple sclerosis. This chain connects TRBV5-1 to TRBJ2-7; 9 nucleotides match TRBD1. CDR3 sequence reads: CASSSGTGNYKQYF. CDR3 nucleotide sequence: TGCGCCAGCAGCTCCGGGACAGGGAACTACAAGCAGTACTTC.